The clone carrying this TCR beta chain was picked up one time. This sample stems from a study of OX40 agonist ivuxolimab in advanced cancers. Sequencing was performed with immunoSEQ multiplex PCR; in TCRdb, only in-frame clones are kept and a portion is missing. Here the sample spans approximately 12,000 clones, around four fifths being singletons. Specimen: CD4+ or CD8+ T cells sorted from blood, collected in a trial of the OX40 agonist ivuxolimab. The clonotype originates from an adult with an advanced solid tumor such as melanoma, head and neck, liver or kidney cancer.

This CDR3 is CASTGGETQYF. The CDR3 DNA sequence: TGTGCCAGCACGGGGGGGGAGACCCAGTACTTC. V and J are TRBV6-5 and TRBJ2-5, with TRBD2 matching over 8 bases. The germline V gene encodes CDR1 MNHEY and CDR2 SVGAGI. J lost 5 bases, V lost 7 bases, and 0 bases had no gene match. This CDR3 is 11 amino acids long.